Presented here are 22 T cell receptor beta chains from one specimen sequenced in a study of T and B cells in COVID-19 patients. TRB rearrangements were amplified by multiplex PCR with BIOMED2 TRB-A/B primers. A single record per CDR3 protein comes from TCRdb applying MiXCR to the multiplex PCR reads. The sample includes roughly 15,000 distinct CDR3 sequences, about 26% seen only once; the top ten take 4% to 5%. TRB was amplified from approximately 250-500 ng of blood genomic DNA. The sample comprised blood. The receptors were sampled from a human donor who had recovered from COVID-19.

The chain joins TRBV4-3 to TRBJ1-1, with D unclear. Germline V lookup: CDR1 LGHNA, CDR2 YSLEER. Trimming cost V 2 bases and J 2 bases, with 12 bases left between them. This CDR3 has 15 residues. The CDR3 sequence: CASSQKAGSNTEAFF. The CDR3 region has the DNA TGCGCCAGCAGCCAAAAAGCCGGGAGTAACACTGAAGCTTTCTTT.

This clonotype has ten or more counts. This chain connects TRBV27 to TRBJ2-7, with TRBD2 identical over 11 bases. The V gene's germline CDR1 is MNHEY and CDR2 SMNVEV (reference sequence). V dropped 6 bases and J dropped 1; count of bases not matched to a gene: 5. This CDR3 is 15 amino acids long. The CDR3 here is CASRDIAGGSYEQYF. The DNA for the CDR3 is TGTGCCAGCAGGGATATAGCGGGGGGGTCCTACGAGCAGTACTTC.

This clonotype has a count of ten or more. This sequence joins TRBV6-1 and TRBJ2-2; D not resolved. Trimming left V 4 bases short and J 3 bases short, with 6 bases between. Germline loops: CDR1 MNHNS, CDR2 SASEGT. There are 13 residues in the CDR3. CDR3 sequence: CASSALHTGELFF. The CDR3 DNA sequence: TGTGCCAGCAGTGCACTACACACCGGGGAGCTGTTTTTT.

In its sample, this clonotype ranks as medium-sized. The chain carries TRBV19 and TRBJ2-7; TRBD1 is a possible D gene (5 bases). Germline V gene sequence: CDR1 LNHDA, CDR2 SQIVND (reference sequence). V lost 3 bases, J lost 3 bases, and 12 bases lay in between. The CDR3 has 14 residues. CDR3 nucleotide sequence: TGTGCCAGTAGTATTAACCCAGGGAACTACGAGCAGTACTTC. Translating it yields CASSINPGNYEQYF.

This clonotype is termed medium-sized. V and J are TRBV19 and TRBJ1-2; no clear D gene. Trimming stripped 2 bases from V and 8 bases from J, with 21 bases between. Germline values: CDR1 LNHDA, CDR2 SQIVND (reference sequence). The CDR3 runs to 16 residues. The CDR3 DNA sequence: TGTGCCAGTAGTATAAACCCCCCTGCCGGGTACGACGGCTACACCTTC. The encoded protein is CASSINPPAGYDGYTF.

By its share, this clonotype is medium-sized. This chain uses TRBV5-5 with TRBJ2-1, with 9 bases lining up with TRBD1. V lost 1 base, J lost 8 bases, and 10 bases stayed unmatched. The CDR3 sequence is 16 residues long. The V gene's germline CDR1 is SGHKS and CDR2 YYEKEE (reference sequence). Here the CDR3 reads CASSLRDREVIDEQFF. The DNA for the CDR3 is TGTGCCAGCAGCTTGAGGGACAGGGAAGTTATCGATGAGCAGTTCTTC.

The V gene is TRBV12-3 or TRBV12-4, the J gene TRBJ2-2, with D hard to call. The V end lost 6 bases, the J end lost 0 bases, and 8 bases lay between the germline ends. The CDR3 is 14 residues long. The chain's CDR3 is CASREGTNTGELFF. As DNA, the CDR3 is TGTGCCAGCAGGGAAGGGACGAACACCGGGGAGCTGTTTTTT.

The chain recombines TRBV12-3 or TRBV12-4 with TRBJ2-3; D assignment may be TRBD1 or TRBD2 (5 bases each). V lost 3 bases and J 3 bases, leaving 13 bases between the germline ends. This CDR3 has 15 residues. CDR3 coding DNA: TGTGCCAGCAGTTTCCCCGGGGCTGAGACAGATACGCAGTATTTT. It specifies CASSFPGAETDTQYF.

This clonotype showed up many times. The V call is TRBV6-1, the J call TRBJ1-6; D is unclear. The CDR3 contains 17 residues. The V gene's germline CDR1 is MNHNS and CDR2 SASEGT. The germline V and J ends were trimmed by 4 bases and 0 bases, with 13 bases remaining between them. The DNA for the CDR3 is TGTGCCAGCAGTGCGGAGGGTTGGGGCTCCTATAATTCACCCCTCCACTTT. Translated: CASSAEGWGSYNSPLHF.

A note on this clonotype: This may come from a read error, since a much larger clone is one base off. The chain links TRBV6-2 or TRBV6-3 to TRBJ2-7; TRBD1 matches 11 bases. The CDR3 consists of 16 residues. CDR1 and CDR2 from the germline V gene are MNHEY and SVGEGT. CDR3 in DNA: TGTGCCATCAGTGAGCCCGGACAGGGGGCGCATTACAAGCAGTACTTC. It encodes CAISEPGQGAHYKQYF.

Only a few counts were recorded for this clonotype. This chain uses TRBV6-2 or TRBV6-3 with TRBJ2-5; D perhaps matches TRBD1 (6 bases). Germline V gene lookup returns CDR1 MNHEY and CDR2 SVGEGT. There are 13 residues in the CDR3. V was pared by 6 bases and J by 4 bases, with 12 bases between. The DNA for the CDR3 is TGTGCCAGCAGCCTACAGGGCCCAGAGACCCAGTACTTC. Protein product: CASSLQGPETQYF.

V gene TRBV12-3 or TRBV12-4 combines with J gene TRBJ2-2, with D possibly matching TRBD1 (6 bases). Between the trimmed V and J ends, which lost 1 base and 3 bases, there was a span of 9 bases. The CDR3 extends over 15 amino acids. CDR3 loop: CASSLGGGDTGELFF. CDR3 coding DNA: TGTGCCAGCAGTTTAGGAGGGGGAGACACCGGGGAGCTGTTTTTT.

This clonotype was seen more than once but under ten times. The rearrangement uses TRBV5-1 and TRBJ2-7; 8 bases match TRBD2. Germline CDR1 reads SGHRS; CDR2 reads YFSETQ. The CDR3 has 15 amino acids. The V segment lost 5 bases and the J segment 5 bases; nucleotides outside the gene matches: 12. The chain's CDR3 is CASRRRGAYYDEQYF. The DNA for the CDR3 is TGCGCCAGCAGACGGCGGGGGGCCTATTACGACGAGCAGTACTTC. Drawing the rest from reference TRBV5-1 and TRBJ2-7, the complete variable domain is KAGVTQTPRYLIKTRGQQVTLSCSPISGHRSVSWYQQTPGQGLQFLFEYFSETQRNKGNFPGRFSGRQFSNSRSEMNVSTLELGDSALYLCASRRRGAYYDEQYFGPGTRLTVT.

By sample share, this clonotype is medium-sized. The CDR3 is CSVGQGAGETQYF. In DNA form, the CDR3 reads TGCAGCGTGGGTCAGGGGGCAGGGGAGACCCAGTACTTC. The chain recombines TRBV29-1 with TRBJ2-5; 8 bases match TRBD1. J gave up 5 bases and V 6 bases, and 8 bases lay outside the gene matches. Germline V gives CDR1 SQVTM, CDR2 ANQGSEA. The CDR3 sequence is 13 residues long.

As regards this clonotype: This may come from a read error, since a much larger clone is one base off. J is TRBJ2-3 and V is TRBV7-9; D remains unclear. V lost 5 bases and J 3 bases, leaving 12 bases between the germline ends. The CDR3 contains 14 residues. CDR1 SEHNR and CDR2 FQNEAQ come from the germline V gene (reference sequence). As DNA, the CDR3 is TGTGCCAGCAGCGTAGGGCTTGGGACAGATACGCAGTATTTT. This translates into CASSVGLGTDTQYF.

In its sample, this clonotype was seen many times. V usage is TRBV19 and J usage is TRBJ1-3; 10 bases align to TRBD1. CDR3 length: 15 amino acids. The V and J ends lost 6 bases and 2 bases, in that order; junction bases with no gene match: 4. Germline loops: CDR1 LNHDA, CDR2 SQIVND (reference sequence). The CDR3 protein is CASSRDRGPGNTIYF. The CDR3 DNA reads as TGTGCCAGTAGCCGAGACAGGGGGCCTGGAAACACCATATATTTT.

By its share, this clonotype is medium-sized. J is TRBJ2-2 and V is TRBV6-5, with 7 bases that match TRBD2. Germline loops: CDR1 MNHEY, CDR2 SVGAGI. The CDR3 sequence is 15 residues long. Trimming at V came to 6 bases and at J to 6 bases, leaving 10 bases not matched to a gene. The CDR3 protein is CASSRRTGGPGELFF. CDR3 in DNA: TGTGCCAGCAGCAGGCGTACGGGGGGTCCCGGGGAGCTGTTTTTT.

CDR3 DNA: TGTGCCAGCTCACCACGATCCGGGGTTAATGGCTACACCTTC. Residues: CASSPRSGVNGYTF. The chain combines TRBV18 with TRBJ1-2; the D is unclear. Trimming took off 1 base at V and 6 bases at J, with 12 bases between the two ends. In germline, CDR1 is KGHSH, CDR2 LQKENI. This CDR3 has 14 amino acids.

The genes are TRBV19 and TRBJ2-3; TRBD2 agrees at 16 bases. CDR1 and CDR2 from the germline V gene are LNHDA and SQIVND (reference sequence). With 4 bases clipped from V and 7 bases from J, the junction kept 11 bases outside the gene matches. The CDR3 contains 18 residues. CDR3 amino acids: CASSTIGTSGGGLNTQYF. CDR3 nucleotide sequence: TGTGCCAGTAGTACAATAGGGACTAGCGGGGGGGGTCTGAATACGCAGTATTTT.

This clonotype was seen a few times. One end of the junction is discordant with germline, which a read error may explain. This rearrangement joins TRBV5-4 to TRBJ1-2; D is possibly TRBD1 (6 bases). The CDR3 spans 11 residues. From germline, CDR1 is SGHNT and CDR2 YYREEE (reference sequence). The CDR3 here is CASSLGPRQAF. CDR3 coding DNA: TGTGCCAGCAGCTTGGGCCCTCGACAGGCCTTC.

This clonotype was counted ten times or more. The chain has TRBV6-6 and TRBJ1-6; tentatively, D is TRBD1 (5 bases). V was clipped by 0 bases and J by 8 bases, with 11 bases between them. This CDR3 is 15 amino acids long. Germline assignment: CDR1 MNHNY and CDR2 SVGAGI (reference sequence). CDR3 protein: CASSYSRDGDSPLHF. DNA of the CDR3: TGTGCCAGCAGTTACTCAAGGGACGGGGATTCACCCCTCCACTTT.

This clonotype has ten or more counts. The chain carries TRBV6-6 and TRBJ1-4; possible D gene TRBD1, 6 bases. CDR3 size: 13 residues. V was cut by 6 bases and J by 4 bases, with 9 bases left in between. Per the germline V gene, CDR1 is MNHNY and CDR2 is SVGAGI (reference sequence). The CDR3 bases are TGTGCCAGCAGACAGGGCTATAATGAAAAACTGTTTTTT. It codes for CASRQGYNEKLFF.